One T cell receptor beta chain is described in this entry. This sample was included in a study of cytomegalovirus exposure and HLA in healthy donors. Whole-study context: Genotyping showed around four fifths of approximately 430 donors falling in the Caucasian-associated ancestry cluster.

Trimming stripped 0 bases from V and 0 bases from J, with 12 bases between. The CDR3 contains 16 residues. Per germline, CDR1 MDHEN and CDR2 SYDVKM. Donors had nominal health at sampling but likely had unrecorded immune exposures. Use of 60 Vbeta and 13 Jbeta primers characterized the PCR. Data came from immunoSEQ multiplex PCR; TCRdb stores just in-frame clones and leaves some out. The top ten hold 4.5% to 5% of the sample, which has around 150,000 clones, around 80% seen once. What was sequenced was PBMCs. V gene TRBV28 combines with J gene TRBJ2-7; possible D gene TRBD1, 5 bases. The origin of this receptor is a man aged 30 to 45 in good health. CDR3 DNA sequence: TGTGCCAGCAGTTTATGGAGCAGGGAAGTCTCCTACGAGCAGTACTTC. Translated, it gives CASSLWSREVSYEQYF.